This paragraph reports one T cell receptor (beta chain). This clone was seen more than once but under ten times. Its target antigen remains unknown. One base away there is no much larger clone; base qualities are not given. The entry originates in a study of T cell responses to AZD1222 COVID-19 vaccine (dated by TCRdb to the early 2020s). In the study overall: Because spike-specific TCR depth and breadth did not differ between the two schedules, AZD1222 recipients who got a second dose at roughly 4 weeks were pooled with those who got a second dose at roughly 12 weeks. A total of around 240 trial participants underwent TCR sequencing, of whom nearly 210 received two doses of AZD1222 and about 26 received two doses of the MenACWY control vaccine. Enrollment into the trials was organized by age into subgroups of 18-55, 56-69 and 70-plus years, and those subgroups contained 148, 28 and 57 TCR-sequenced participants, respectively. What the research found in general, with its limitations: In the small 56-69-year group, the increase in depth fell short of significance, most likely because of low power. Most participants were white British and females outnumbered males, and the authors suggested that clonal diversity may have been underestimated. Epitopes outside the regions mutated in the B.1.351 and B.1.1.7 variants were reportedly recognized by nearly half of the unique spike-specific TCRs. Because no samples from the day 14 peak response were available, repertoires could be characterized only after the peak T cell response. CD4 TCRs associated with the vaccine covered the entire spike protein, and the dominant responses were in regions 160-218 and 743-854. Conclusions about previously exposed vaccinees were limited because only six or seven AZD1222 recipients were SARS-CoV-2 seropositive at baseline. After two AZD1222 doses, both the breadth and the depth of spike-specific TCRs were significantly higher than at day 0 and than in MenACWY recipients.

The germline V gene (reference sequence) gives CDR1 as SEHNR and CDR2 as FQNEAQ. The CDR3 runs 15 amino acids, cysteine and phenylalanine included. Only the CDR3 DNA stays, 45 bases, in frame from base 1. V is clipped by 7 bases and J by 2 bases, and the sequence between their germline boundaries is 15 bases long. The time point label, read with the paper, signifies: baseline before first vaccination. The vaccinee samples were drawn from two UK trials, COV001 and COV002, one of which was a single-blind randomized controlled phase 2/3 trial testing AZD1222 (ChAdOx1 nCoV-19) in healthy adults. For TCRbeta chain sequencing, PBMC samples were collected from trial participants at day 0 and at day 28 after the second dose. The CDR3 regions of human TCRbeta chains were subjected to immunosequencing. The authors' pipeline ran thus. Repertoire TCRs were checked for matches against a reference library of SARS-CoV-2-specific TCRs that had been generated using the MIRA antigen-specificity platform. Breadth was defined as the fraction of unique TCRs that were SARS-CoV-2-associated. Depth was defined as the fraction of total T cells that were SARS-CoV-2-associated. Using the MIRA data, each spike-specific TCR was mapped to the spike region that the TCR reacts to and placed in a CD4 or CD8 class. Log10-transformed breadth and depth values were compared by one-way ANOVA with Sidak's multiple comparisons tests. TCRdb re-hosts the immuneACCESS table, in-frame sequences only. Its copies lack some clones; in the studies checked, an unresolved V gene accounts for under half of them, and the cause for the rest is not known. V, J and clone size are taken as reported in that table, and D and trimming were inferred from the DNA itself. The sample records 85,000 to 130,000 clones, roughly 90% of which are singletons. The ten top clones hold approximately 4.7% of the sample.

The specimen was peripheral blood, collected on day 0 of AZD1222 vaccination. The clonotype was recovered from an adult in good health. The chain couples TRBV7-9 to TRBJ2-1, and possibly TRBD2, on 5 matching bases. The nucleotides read TGTGCCAGCACCCTCCAGCGGACCACCTACAATGAGCAGTTCTTC. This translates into CASTLQRTTYNEQFF.